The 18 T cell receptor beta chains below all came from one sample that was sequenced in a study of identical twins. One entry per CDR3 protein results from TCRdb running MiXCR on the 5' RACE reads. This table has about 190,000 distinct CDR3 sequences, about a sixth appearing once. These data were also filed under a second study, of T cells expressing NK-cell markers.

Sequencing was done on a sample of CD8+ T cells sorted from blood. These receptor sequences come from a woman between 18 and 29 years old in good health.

The CDR3 DNA is TGTGCCAGCAGCCCGGGACTAGCGGGAGGCCTCTCCTACGAGCAGTACTTC. It encodes CASSPGLAGGLSYEQYF. The chain uses TRBV9 and TRBJ2-7, with 15 bases fitting TRBD2. Germline V gene sequence: CDR1 SGDLS, CDR2 YYNGEE. Trimming took 4 bases from V and 0 from J; bases not matched to a gene: 5. The CDR3 extends over 17 amino acids.

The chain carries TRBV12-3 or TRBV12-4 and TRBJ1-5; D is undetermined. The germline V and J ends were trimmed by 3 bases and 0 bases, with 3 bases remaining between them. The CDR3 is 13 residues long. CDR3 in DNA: TGTGCCAGCAGTTTCCTTAGCAATCAGCCCCAGCATTTT. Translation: CASSFLSNQPQHF.

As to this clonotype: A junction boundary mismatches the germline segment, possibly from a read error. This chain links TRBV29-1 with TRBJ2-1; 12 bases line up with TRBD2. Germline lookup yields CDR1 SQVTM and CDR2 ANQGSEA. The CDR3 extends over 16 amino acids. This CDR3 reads CSALGLAGSSYNEQLF. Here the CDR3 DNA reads TGCAGCGCGCTCGGACTAGCGGGGAGCTCCTACAATGAGCAGCTCTTC.

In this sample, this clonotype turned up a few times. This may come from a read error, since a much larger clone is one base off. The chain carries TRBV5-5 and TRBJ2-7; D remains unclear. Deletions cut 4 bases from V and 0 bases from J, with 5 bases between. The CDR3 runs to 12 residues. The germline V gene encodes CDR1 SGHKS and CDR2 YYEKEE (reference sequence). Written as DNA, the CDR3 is TGTGCCAGCAGCCAGAGCTCCTACGAGCAGTACTTC. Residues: CASSQSSYEQYF. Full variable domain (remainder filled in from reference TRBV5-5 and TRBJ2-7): DAGVTQSPTHLIKTRGQQVTLRCSPISGHKSVSWYQQVLGQGPQFIFQYYEKEERGRGNFPDRFSARQFPNYSSELNVNALLLGDSALYLCASSQSSYEQYFGPGTRLTVT.

CDR3 loop: CSAGRLGTGQETQYF. CDR3 sequence (DNA): TGCAGTGCTGGGCGTCTCGGGACAGGGCAAGAGACCCAGTACTTC. The chain combines TRBV20-1 with TRBJ2-5; 9 bases are a match to TRBD1. This CDR3 has 15 residues. CDR1 DFQATT and CDR2 SNEGSKA come from the germline V gene (reference sequence). V shed 5 bases, J shed 2 bases, and the junction held 9 bases outside the gene matches.

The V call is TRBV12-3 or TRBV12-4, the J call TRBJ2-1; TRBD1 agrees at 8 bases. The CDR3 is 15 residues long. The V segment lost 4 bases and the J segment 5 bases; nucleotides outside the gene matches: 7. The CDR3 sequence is CASSSDRGIDNEQFF. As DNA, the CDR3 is TGTGCCAGCAGTTCTGACAGGGGAATTGACAATGAGCAGTTCTTC.

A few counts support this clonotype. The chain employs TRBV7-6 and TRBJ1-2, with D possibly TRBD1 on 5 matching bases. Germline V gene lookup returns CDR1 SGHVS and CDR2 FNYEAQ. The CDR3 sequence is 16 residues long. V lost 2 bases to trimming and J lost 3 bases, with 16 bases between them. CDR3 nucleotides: TGTGCCAGCAGCTTAAGTTTAGGAGGGGACGACTATGGCTACACCTTC. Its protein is CASSLSLGGDDYGYTF.

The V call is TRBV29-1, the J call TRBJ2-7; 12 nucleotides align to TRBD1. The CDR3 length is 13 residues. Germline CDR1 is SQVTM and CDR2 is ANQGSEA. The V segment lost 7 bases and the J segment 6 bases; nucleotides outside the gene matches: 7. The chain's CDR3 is CSASGQGAGEQYF. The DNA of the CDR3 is TGCAGCGCCTCGGGACAGGGGGCCGGCGAGCAGTACTTC.

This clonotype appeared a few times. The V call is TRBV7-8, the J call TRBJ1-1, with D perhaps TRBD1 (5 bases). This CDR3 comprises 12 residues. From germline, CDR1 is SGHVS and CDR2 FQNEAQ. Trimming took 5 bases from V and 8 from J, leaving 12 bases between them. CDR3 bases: TGTGCCAGCAGCCGTGGGGCACAGGAAGCTTTCTTT. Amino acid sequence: CASSRGAQEAFF.

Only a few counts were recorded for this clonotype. This chain's CDR3 is CASSPGGGGLANEQFF. DNA of the CDR3: TGTGCCAGCAGTCCCGGGGGGGGCGGACTAGCCAATGAGCAGTTCTTC. This chain links TRBV12-3 or TRBV12-4 with TRBJ2-1; 8 bases are a match to TRBD2. This CDR3 is 16 amino acids long. V was pared by 5 bases and J by 6 bases, with 12 bases of the junction left unmatched.

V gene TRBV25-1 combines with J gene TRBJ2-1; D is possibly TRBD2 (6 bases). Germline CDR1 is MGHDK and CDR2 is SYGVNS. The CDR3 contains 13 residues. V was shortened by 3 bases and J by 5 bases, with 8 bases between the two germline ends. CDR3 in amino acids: CASSEGGHNEQFF. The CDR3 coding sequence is TGTGCCAGCAGTGAGGGGGGACACAATGAGCAGTTCTTC. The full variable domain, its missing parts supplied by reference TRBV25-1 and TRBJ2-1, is EADIYQTPRYLVIGTGKKITLECSQTMGHDKMYWYQQDPGMELHLIHYSYGVNSTEKGDLSSESTVSRIRTEHFPLTLESARPSHTSQYLCASSEGGHNEQFFGPGTRLTVL.

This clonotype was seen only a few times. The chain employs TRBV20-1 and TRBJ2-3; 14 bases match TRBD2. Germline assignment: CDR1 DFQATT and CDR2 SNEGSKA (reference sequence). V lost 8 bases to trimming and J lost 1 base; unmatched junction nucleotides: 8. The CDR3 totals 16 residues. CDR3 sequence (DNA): TGCAGTTCACCGGGACTAGCGGGAGTAGGCACAGATACGCAGTATTTT. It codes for CSSPGLAGVGTDTQYF.

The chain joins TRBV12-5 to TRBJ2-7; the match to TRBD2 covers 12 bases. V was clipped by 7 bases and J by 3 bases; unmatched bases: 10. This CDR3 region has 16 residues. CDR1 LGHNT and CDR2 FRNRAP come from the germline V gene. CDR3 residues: CASAATSGSAHYEQYF. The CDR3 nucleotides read TGTGCTAGTGCCGCGACTAGCGGGAGTGCTCACTACGAGCAGTACTTC.

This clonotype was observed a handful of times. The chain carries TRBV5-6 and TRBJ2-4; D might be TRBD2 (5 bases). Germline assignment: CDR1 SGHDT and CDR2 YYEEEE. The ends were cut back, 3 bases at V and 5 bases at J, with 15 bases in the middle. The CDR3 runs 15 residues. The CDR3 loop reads CASSYGLDDQNIQYF. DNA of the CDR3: TGTGCCAGCAGCTACGGACTCGACGATCAAAACATTCAGTACTTC.

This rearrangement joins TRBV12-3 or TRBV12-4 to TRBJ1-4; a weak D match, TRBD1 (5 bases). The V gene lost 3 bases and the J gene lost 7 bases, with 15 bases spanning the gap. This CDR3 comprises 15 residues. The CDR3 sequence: CASSFMGGAFEKLFF. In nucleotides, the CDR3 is TGTGCCAGCAGTTTCATGGGTGGGGCTTTTGAAAAACTGTTTTTT.

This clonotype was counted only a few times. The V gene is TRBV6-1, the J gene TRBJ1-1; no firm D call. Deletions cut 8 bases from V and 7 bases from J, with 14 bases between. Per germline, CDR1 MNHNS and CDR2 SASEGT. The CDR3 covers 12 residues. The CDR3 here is CASRLLVGEAFF. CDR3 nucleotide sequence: TGTGCCAGCCGTTTATTAGTTGGTGAAGCTTTCTTT.

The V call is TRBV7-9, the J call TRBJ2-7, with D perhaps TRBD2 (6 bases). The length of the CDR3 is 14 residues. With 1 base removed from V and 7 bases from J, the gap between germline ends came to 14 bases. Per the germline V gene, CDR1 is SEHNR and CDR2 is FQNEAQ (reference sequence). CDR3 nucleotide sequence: TGTGCCAGCAGCTTAGTAGCGGACGGCTCTGAGCAGTACTTC. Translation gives CASSLVADGSEQYF.

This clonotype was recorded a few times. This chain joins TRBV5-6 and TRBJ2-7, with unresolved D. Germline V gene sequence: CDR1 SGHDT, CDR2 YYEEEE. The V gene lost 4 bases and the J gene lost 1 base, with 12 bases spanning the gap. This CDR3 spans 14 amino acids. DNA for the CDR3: TGTGCCAGCAGCGGACCGGACGGATCCTACGAGCAGTACTTC. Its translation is CASSGPDGSYEQYF.